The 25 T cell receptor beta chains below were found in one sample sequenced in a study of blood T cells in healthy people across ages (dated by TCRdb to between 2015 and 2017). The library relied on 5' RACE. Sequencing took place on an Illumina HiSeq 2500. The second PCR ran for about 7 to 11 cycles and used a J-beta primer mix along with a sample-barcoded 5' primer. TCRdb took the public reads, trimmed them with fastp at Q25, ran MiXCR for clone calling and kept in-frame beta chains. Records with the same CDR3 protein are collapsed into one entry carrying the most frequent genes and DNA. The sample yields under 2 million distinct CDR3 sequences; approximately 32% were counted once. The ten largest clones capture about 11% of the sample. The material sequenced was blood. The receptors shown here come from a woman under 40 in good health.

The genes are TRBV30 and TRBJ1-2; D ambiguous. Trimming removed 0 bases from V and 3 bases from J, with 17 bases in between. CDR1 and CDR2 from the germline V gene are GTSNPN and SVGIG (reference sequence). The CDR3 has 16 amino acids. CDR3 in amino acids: CAWSVKAREKDYGYTF. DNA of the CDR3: TGTGCCTGGAGTGTTAAAGCCCGGGAGAAGGACTATGGCTACACCTTC.

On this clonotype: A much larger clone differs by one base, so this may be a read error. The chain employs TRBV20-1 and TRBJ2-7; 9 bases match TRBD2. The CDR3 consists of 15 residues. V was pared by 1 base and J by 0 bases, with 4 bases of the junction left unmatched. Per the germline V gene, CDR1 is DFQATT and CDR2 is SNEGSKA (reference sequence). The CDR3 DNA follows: TGCAGTGCTAGAGGGGGACTAGCCGACTCCTACGAGCAGTACGTC. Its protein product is CSARGGLADSYEQYV.

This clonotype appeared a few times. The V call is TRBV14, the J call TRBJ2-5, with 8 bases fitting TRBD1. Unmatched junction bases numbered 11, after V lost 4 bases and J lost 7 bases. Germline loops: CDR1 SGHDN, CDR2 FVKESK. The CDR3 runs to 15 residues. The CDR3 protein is CASSLTRTGFWTQYF. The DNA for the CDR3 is TGTGCCAGCAGCCTCACCCGGACAGGGTTTTGGACCCAGTACTTC. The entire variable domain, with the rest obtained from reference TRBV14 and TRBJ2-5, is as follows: EAGVTQFPSHSVIEKGQTVTLRCDPISGHDNLYWYRRVMGKEIKFLLHFVKESKQDESGMPNNRFLAERTGGTYSTLKVQPAELEDSGVYFCASSLTRTGFWTQYFGPGTRLLVL.

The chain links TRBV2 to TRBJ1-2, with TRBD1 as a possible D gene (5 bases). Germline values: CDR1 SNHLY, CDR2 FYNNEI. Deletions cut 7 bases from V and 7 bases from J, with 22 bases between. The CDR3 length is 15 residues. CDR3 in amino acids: CASTRGRGPKGGYTF. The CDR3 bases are TGTGCCAGCACCAGAGGGAGGGGTCCTAAGGGTGGCTACACCTTC.

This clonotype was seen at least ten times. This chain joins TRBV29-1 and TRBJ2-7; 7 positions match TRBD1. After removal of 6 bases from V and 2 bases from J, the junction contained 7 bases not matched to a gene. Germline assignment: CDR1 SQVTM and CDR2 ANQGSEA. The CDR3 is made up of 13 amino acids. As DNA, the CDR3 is TGCAGCGTCCCCGACAGGGTCACCTACGAGCAGTACTTC. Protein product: CSVPDRVTYEQYF.

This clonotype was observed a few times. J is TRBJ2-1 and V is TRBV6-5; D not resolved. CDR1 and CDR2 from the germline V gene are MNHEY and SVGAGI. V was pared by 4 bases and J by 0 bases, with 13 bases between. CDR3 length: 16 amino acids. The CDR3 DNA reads TGTGCCAGCAGTTCTTCAGTAAATCCCTCCTACAATGAGCAGTTCTTC. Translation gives CASSSSVNPSYNEQFF.

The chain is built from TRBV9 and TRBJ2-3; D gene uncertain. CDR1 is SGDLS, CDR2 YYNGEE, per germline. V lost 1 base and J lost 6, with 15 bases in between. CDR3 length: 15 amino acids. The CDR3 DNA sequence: TGTGCCAGCAGCGTAAGGCCGACGAAGGGTGATACGCAGTATTTT. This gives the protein CASSVRPTKGDTQYF. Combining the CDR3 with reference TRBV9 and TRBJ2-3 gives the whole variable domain DSGVTQTPKHLITATGQRVTLRCSPRSGDLSVYWYQQSLDQGLQFLIQYYNGEERAKGNILERFSAQQFPDLHSELNLSSLELGDSALYFCASSVRPTKGDTQYFGPGTRLTVL.

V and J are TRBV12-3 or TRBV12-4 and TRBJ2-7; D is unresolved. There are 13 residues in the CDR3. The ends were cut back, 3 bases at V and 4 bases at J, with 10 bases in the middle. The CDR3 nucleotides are TGTGCCAGCAGTTTTCCGGGCCGGTACGAGCAGTACTTC. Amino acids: CASSFPGRYEQYF.

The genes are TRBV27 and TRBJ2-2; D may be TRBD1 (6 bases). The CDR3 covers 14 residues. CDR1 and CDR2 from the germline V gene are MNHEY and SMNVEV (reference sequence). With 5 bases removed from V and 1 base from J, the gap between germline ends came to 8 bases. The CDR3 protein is CASSAGENTGELFF. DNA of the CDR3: TGTGCCAGCAGTGCAGGGGAGAACACCGGGGAGCTGTTTTTT.

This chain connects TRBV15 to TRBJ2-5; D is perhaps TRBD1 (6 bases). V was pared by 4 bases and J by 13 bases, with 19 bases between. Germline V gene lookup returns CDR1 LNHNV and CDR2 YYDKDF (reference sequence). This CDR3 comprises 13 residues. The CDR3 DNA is TGTGCCACCAGCACGAACGGGGACAATGAGCGGTACTTC. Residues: CATSTNGDNERYF.

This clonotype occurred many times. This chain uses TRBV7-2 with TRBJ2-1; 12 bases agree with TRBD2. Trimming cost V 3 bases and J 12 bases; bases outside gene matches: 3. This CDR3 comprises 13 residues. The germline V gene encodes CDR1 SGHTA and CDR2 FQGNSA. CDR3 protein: CASSFGLAGSQFF. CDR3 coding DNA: TGTGCCAGCAGCTTTGGACTAGCGGGATCGCAGTTCTTC.

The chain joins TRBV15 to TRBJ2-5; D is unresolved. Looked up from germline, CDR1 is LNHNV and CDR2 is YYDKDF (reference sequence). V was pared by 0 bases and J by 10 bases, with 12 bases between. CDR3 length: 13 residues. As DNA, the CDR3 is TGTGCCACCAGCAGAGATTCGGTAACCGTCCAGTACTTC. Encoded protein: CATSRDSVTVQYF. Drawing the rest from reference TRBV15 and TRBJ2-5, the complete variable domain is DAMVIQNPRYQVTQFGKPVTLSCSQTLNHNVMYWYQQKSSQAPKLLFHYYDKDFNNEADTPDNFQSRRPNTSFCFLDIRSPGLGDTAMYLCATSRDSVTVQYFGPGTRLLVL.

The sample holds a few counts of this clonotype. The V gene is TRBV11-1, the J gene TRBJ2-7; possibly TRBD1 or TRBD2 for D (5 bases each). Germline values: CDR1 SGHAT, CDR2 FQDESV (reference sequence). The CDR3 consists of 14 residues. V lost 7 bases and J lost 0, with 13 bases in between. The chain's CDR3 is CASKPGTSSYEQYF. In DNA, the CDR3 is TGTGCCAGCAAACCGGGGACCAGCTCCTACGAGCAGTACTTC.

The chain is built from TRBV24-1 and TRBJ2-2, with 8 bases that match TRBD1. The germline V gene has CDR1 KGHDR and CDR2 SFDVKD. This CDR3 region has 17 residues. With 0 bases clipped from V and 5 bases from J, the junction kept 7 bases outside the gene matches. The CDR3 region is CATSDLPGQGRTGELFF. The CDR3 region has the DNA TGTGCCACCAGTGATTTGCCCGGACAGGGTAGGACCGGGGAGCTGTTTTTT.

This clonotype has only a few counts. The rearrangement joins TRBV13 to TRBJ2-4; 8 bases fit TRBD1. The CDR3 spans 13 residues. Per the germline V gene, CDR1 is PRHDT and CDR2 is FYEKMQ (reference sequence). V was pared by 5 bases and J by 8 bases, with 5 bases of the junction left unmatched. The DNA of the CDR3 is TGTGCCAGCAGCCCGACAGGGGAGGACATTCAGTACTTC. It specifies CASSPTGEDIQYF.

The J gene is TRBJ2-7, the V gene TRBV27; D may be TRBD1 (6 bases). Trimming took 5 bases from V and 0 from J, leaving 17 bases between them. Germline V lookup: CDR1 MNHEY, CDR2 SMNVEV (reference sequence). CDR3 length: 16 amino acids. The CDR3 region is CASSTLTGKTSYEQYF. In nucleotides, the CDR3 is TGTGCCAGCAGTACCCTCACAGGGAAGACCTCCTACGAGCAGTACTTC.

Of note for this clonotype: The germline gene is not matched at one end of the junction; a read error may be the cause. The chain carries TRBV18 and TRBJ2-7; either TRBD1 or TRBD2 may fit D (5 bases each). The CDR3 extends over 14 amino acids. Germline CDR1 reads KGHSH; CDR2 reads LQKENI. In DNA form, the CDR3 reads TGTGCCGGCTCACCACGGGCCAGGGACCACGAGCAGTACTTC. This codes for CAGSPRARDHEQYF.

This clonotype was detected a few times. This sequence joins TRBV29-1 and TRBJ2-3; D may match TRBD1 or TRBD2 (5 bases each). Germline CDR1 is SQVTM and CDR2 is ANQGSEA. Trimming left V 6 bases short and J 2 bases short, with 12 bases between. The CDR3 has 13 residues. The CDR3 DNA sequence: TGCAGCGTGGGTGGGGGTCTCACAGATACGCAGTATTTT. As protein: CSVGGGLTDTQYF.

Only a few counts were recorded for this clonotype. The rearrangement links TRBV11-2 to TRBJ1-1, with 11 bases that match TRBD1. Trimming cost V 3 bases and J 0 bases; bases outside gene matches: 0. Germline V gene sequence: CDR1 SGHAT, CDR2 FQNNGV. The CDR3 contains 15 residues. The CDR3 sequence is CASSLGQGVNTEAFF. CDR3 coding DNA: TGTGCCAGCAGCTTGGGACAGGGGGTGAACACTGAAGCTTTCTTT.

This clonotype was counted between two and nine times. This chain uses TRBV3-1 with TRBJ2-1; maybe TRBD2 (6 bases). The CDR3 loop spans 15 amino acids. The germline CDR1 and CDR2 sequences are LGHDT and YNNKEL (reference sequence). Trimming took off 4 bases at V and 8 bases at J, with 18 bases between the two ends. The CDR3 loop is CASSLRTKRGDEQFF. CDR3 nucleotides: TGTGCCAGCAGCCTCCGGACTAAGCGAGGGGATGAGCAGTTCTTC.

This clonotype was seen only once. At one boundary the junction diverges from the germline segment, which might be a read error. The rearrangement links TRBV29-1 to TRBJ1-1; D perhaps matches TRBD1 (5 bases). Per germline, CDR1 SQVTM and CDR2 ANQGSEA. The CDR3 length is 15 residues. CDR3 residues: CGVAGGSLGNTEAFF. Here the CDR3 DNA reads TGCGGCGTTGCCGGGGGGTCTTTGGGGAACACTGAAGCTTTCTTT.

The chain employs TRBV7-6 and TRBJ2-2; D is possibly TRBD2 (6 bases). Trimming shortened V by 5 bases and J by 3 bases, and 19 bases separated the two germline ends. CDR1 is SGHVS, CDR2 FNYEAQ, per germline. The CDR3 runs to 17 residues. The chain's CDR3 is CASSHRSRDFYTGELFF. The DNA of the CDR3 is TGTGCCAGCAGCCATCGATCCCGGGACTTTTACACCGGGGAGCTGTTTTTT.

CDR3 nucleotides: TGTGCCAGCAGTTTATCCGAAACAGGGAGCTACACCTTC. This encodes CASSLSETGSYTF. The V gene is TRBV28, the J gene TRBJ1-2; a weak D match, TRBD1 (6 bases). Germline CDR1 is MDHEN and CDR2 is SYDVKM. The CDR3 has 13 amino acids. V lost 1 base to trimming and J lost 9 bases, with 12 bases between them.

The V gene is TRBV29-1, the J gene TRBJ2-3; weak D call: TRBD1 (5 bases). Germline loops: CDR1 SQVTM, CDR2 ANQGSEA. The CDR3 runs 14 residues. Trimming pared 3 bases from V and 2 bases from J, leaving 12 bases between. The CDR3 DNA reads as TGCAGCGTTGACAGGGATGGAGTCACAGATACGCAGTATTTT. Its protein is CSVDRDGVTDTQYF.

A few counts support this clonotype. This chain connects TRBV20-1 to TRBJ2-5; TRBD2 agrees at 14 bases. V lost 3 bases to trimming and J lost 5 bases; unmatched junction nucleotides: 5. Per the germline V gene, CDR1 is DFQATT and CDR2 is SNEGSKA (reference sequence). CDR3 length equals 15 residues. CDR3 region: CSARTSGRAVETQYF. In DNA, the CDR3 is TGCAGTGCTAGGACTAGCGGGAGGGCCGTCGAGACCCAGTACTTC.